This TCR beta chain is from a study of blood T cell repertoires in COVID-19. Study background: The United States, Italy and Spain were the sources of the acute and convalescent COVID-19 samples. The analysed material was cDNA or gDNA that came from T cells, B-cell-depleted T cells, or PBMCs.

Trimming left V 5 bases short and J 4 bases short, with 17 bases between. The CDR3 covers 16 residues. Germline values: CDR1 SGHTA, CDR2 FQGTGA. The authors' processing: Nucleated cell number was recorded as an estimate derived from reference gene primer amplification. Generated by immunoSEQ multiplex PCR, the TCRdb table keeps only in-frame clones and is missing some. V, J and clone size reflect that table, while D and trimming were determined from the DNA. The sample has about 18,000 clones, roughly 90% seen once. The chain combines TRBV7-3 with TRBJ2-2; perhaps TRBD2 as D (6 bases). This clonotype was sampled from a human donor in a cohort sampled during active COVID-19. The donor label of this sample is uncertain. Material: peripheral blood. This chain's CDR3 is CASSPTRTGGTGELFF. The DNA for the CDR3 is TGTGCCAGCAGCCCGACGAGGACCGGGGGCACCGGGGAGCTGTTTTTT.